This T cell receptor (beta chain) was identified during a study of Tregs in tolerant kidney transplant recipients. This CDR3 contains 15 residues. In germline, CDR1 is LNHNV, CDR2 YYDKDF (reference sequence). The V gene lost 5 bases and the J gene lost 5 bases, with 16 bases spanning the gap. Recipients received nonmyeloablative bone marrow transplants from related graft donors, with transient mixed chimerism. Thawed PBMCs were FACS-sorted into unstimulated CD4+CD25+CD127- regulatory T cells, CD4+CD25- non-regulatory cells, CD4 and CD8 cells. This clone was counted a single time. TCRdb's copy holds only in-frame clones and misses some; the assay was immunoSEQ multiplex PCR. Counted here are nearly 50,000 clones, 89% occurring once; the ten biggest clones make up about a sixth.

Material: CD8+ T cells from blood (PBMCs), obtained 12 months after the transplant. The V call is TRBV15, the J call TRBJ2-1, with D possibly TRBD1 on 5 matching bases. The clonotype comes from a human patient who received a combined kidney and bone marrow transplant. T cells may partly derive from the graft donor. The CDR3 nucleotides are TGTGCCACCAGCCTAACCAGGGCAGAGAACAATGAGCAGTTCTTC. It codes for CATSLTRAENNEQFF.